This entry lists 28 T cell receptor beta chains sequenced from one sample in a study of glioma-infiltrating T cells. Using RNA template, CDR3s of TCR alpha and beta were amplified with iRepertoire arm-PCR. TCRdb analysed the multiplex PCR reads with MiXCR anew, one entry per CDR3 protein. The sample holds more than 85,000 distinct CDR3 sequences, less than 30% seen once. The sequencing sample was made of glioma tissue, nonneoplastic brain tissue, or PBMCs (not recorded which). These receptors came from a human donor with low-grade glioma or glioblastoma, undergoing nonglioma brain surgery, or in good health (not recorded which).

This clonotype was seen repeatedly, ten times or more. The V gene is TRBV20-1, the J gene TRBJ1-2, with D possibly matching TRBD1 (5 bases). V lost 6 bases and J lost 4, with 18 bases in between. This CDR3 has 14 amino acids. Germline CDR1 and CDR2: DFQATT and SNEGSKA (reference sequence). In nucleotides, the CDR3 is TGCAGTGCAACTACAGGATCGATCGGCTATGGCTACACCTTC. As protein: CSATTGSIGYGYTF.

Ten or more counts support this clonotype. The chain links TRBV24-1 to TRBJ2-7; the D is unclear. Germline V gene data show CDR1 as KGHDR and CDR2 as SFDVKD. With 2 bases removed from V and 0 bases from J, the gap between germline ends came to 4 bases. The CDR3 covers 13 residues. Here the CDR3 DNA reads TGTGCCACCAGTGATTCGGCCTCCTACGAGCAGTACTTC. Translating gives CATSDSASYEQYF.

CDR3 amino acids: CASSFSGNENSPLHF. CDR3 sequence (DNA): TGTGCCAGCAGCTTCTCCGGGAATGAGAATTCACCCCTCCACTTT. This rearrangement joins TRBV7-3 to TRBJ1-6; D remains ambiguous. V was pared by 3 bases and J by 7 bases, with 13 bases between. Germline CDR1 reads SGHTA; CDR2 reads FQGTGA. The length of the CDR3 is 15 residues.

The chain carries TRBV29-1 and TRBJ2-2, with a possible D match to TRBD2 (5 bases). From germline, CDR1 is SQVTM and CDR2 ANQGSEA. The V end was cut by 3 bases, the J end by 1 base, with 9 bases between. This CDR3 spans 14 amino acids. The CDR3 loop is CSVEGRKNTGELFF. The CDR3 DNA sequence: TGCAGCGTTGAGGGGAGAAAGAACACCGGGGAGCTGTTTTTT.

On this clonotype itself: Given a much more abundant clone one base away, this may be a read error. The rearrangement links TRBV4-1 to TRBJ1-4; D may be TRBD1 (6 bases). CDR1 is MGHRA, CDR2 YSYEKL, per germline. This CDR3 comprises 15 residues. The V end was cut by 3 bases, the J end by 6 bases, with 14 bases between. For the CDR3, the DNA is TGCGCCAGCAGCCATCTCGGACAGAACTATGAAAAACTGTTTTTT. Translation: CASSHLGQNYEKLFF.

This chain links TRBV7-2 with TRBJ2-7; D is unresolved. Per the germline V gene, CDR1 is SGHTA and CDR2 is FQGNSA. V dropped 5 bases and J dropped 5 bases, with 16 bases sitting between them. CDR3 length equals 14 residues. CDR3 coding DNA: TGTGCCAGCAGCCTAGTCGCATGCGCTCACGAGCAGTACTTC. Protein sequence: CASSLVACAHEQYF.

In the case of this clonotype: Given a much more abundant clone one base away, this may be a read error. V gene TRBV5-1 combines with J gene TRBJ2-1; possibly TRBD2 for D (6 bases). From germline, CDR1 is SGHRS and CDR2 YFSETQ. V was shortened by 4 bases and J by 0 bases, with 20 bases between the two germline ends. The CDR3 covers 18 residues. CDR3 loop: CASSRSQFRRVSYNEQFF. CDR3 DNA sequence: TGCGCCAGCAGCCGGAGCCAGTTTCGGAGGGTCTCCTACAATGAGCAGTTCTTC. Drawing the rest from reference TRBV5-1 and TRBJ2-1, the complete variable domain is KAGVTQTPRYLIKTRGQQVTLSCSPISGHRSVSWYQQTPGQGLQFLFEYFSETQRNKGNFPGRFSGRQFSNSRSEMNVSTLELGDSALYLCASSRSQFRRVSYNEQFFGPGTRLTVL.

This clonotype was seen ten or more times. The chain combines TRBV6-1 with TRBJ2-7; D remains ambiguous. V lost 5 bases and J lost 0, with 8 bases in between. The germline CDR1 and CDR2 sequences are MNHNS and SASEGT. This CDR3 has 13 residues. CDR3 loop: CASSHRGSYEQYF. As DNA, the CDR3 is TGTGCCAGCAGTCATCGAGGCTCCTACGAGCAGTACTTC.

This clonotype came up many times. The J gene is TRBJ2-7, the V gene TRBV4-3; TRBD1 is a possible D gene (5 bases). V was shortened by 4 bases and J by 9 bases, with 16 bases between the two germline ends. The CDR3 spans 13 residues. Germline CDR1 LGHNA, CDR2 YSLEER. The DNA for the CDR3 is TGCGCCAGCAGCCGGGGCACAACTGCCGGGCAGTACTTC. Its protein product is CASSRGTTAGQYF.

The gene calls are TRBV6-5 and TRBJ2-6; D is unresolved. This CDR3 comprises 15 residues. Germline V lookup: CDR1 MNHEY, CDR2 SVGAGI. V lost 7 bases and J lost 4, with 14 bases in between. The CDR3 bases are TGTGCCAGCATCCCTCCAATAAGGGGGGCCAACGTCCTGACTTTC. This encodes CASIPPIRGANVLTF.

A word on this clonotype: This sequence may be a read error, since a much larger clone differs from it by one base. The J gene is TRBJ2-7, the V gene TRBV2; TRBD1 agrees at 7 bases. The CDR3 sequence is 12 residues long. Germline CDR1 SNHLY, CDR2 FYNNEI. The CDR3 is CASSGQSYGQYF. The CDR3 DNA reads TGTGCCAGCTCGGGACAGAGCTACGGGCAGTACTTC.

This clonotype was detected a few times. At one end the junction does not follow the germline gene, possibly because of a read error. The CDR3 bases are TGTGCCAGTATGGAGAGAAGCACAGATACTCAGTATTTT. Translated: CASMERSTDTQYF. The J gene is TRBJ2-3, the V gene TRBV19, with no clear D. CDR1 and CDR2 from the germline V gene are LNHDA and SQIVND (reference sequence). The CDR3 totals 13 residues. Supplemented by reference TRBV19 and TRBJ2-3, the full variable domain reads DGGITQSPKYLFRKEGQNVTLSCEQNLNHDAMYWYRQDPGQGLRLIYYSQIVNDFQKGDIAEGYSVSREKKESFPLTVTSAQKNPTAFYLCASMERSTDTQYFGPGTRLTVL.

This clonotype came up many times. The rearrangement joins TRBV5-1 to TRBJ1-1, with a tentative D call TRBD1 (6 bases). This CDR3 is built from 14 residues. V lost 4 bases and J 1 base, leaving 11 bases between the germline ends. Germline V gene data show CDR1 as SGHRS and CDR2 as YFSETQ. DNA of the CDR3: TGCGCCAGCAGCCGGGGACAACAGAACACTGAAGCTTTCTTT. Translated: CASSRGQQNTEAFF.

This clonotype was seen repeatedly, ten times or more. This chain links TRBV29-1 with TRBJ2-1; D unresolved. The CDR3 runs to 11 residues. Looked up from germline, CDR1 is SQVTM and CDR2 is ANQGSEA. Trimming pared 5 bases from V and 3 bases from J, leaving 5 bases between. The CDR3 DNA is TGCAGCGTTTCCTACTACAATGAGCAGTTCTTC. This codes for CSVSYYNEQFF.

This clonotype was detected many times. The gene calls are TRBV29-1 and TRBJ2-7, with D unclear. The CDR3 is 15 residues long. Germline V gene data show CDR1 as SQVTM and CDR2 as ANQGSEA. Trimming left V 0 bases short and J 1 base short, with 13 bases between. The CDR3 here is CSVEERSHPSYEQYF. CDR3 DNA: TGCAGCGTTGAAGAAAGGAGCCATCCTTCCTACGAGCAGTACTTC.

V and J are TRBV30 and TRBJ1-5, with D uncertain. Trimming took 0 bases from V and 2 from J, leaving 5 bases between them. This CDR3 comprises 13 residues. CDR1 and CDR2 from the germline V gene are GTSNPN and SVGIG (reference sequence). CDR3 DNA: TGTGCCTGGAGTGTAATGGGCAATCAGCCCCAGCATTTT. It codes for CAWSVMGNQPQHF.

The rearrangement uses TRBV7-3 and TRBJ1-2, with 7 bases that match TRBD1. V lost 5 bases and J lost 4; bases outside the gene matches: 4. Germline CDR1 and CDR2: SGHTA and FQGTGA. CDR3 length equals 13 residues. This CDR3 is CASSEGQLYGYTF. In DNA, the CDR3 is TGTGCCAGCAGCGAGGGACAGCTCTATGGCTACACCTTC.

Many counts were recorded for this clonotype. The gene calls are TRBV29-1 and TRBJ2-3, with 7 bases matching TRBD1. The V gene's germline CDR1 is SQVTM and CDR2 ANQGSEA. J gave up 0 bases and V 7 bases, and 7 bases lay outside the gene matches. This CDR3 comprises 14 residues. CDR3 nucleotides: TGCAGCGCCGAGGACAGGAGTAGCACAGATACGCAGTATTTT. Protein: CSAEDRSSTDTQYF.

In this sample, this clonotype turned up many times. The chain links TRBV7-2 to TRBJ1-1; D is perhaps TRBD1 (6 bases). The length of the CDR3 is 15 residues. CDR1 and CDR2 (germline): SGHTA, FQGNSA. V dropped 4 bases and J dropped 1 base, with 13 bases sitting between them. As DNA, the CDR3 is TGTGCCAGCAGCTCGGCCAGGGGCCCGAACACTGAAGCTTTCTTT. As protein: CASSSARGPNTEAFF.

The chain is built from TRBV20-1 and TRBJ2-1; 9 bases fit TRBD2. The CDR3 consists of 14 residues. The V and J ends lost 3 bases and 8 bases, in that order; junction bases with no gene match: 8. CDR1 is DFQATT, CDR2 SNEGSKA, per germline (reference sequence). For the CDR3, the DNA is TGCAGTGCTAGCCGACTAGCGGTGACCTATGAGCAGTTCTTC. It codes for CSASRLAVTYEQFF.

This clonotype was seen repeatedly, ten times or more. This chain joins TRBV11-2 and TRBJ2-4, with 8 bases matching TRBD2. After removal of 3 bases from V and 9 bases from J, the junction contained 16 bases not matched to a gene. The germline CDR1 and CDR2 sequences are SGHAT and FQNNGV. The CDR3 totals 17 residues. For the CDR3, the DNA is TGTGCCAGCAGCTTCCGACCCCCCGGGACTAGTGGTATCATTCAGTACTTC. Translated, it gives CASSFRPPGTSGIIQYF.

This clonotype was detected many times. V and J are TRBV14 and TRBJ2-7, with 8 bases that match TRBD2. CDR3 length equals 15 residues. The germline CDR1 and CDR2 sequences are SGHDN and FVKESK. Trimming removed 4 bases from V and 2 bases from J; junction bases left unmatched: 7. CDR3 in DNA: TGTGCCAGCAGCCGTTTAGCGGGATCCCCCTACGAGCAGTACTTC. Protein: CASSRLAGSPYEQYF.

Regarding this clonotype: This may come from a read error, since a much larger clone is one base off. The rearrangement joins TRBV11-3 to TRBJ2-5, with no clear D. The ends were cut back, 1 base at V and 7 bases at J, with 16 bases in the middle. CDR3 size: 15 residues. Germline V CDR1 and CDR2: SGHNT, YENEEA. This CDR3 is CASSLGSAIHGTQYF. Written as DNA, the CDR3 is TGTGCCAGCAGCTTAGGGTCGGCAATTCATGGGACCCAGTACTTC.

This sequence joins TRBV6-6 and TRBJ2-7; tentative D call: TRBD1 (6 bases). Germline CDR1 is MNHNY and CDR2 is SVGAGI (reference sequence). The germline V and J ends were trimmed by 2 bases and 3 bases, with 14 bases remaining between them. The CDR3 totals 15 residues. The CDR3: CASSYVRDRSYEQYF. In DNA form, the CDR3 reads TGTGCCAGCAGTTACGTAAGAGACAGGAGCTACGAGCAGTACTTC.

This clonotype appeared many times. The chain links TRBV25-1 to TRBJ1-5, with D possibly being TRBD1 (5 bases). Per germline, CDR1 MGHDK and CDR2 SYGVNS. V was clipped by 3 bases and J by 4 bases, with 10 bases between them. The CDR3 length is 14 residues. Here the CDR3 DNA reads TGTGCCAGCAGTGACGGCAGGACAAATCAGCCCCAGCATTTT. Protein product: CASSDGRTNQPQHF.

A few counts support this clonotype. In DNA, the CDR3 is TGTGCCAGCAGCCCCCCGGCGGAACAGCGAAACTCTGGAAACACCATATATTTT. This gives the protein CASSPPAEQRNSGNTIYF. This chain links TRBV3-1 with TRBJ1-3, with no clear D. CDR1 is LGHDT and CDR2 is YNNKEL in the germline V gene (reference sequence). The CDR3 contains 18 residues. The germline V and J ends were trimmed by 4 bases and 0 bases, with 19 bases remaining between them.

This clonotype was picked up many times. V and J are TRBV12-3 or TRBV12-4 and TRBJ1-2, with TRBD1 matching over 7 bases. With 5 bases clipped from V and 8 bases from J, the junction kept 5 bases outside the gene matches. The CDR3 is 12 amino acids. DNA of the CDR3: TGTGCCAGCAGTGCGCAGGGGGTCGGCTACACCTTC. Protein sequence: CASSAQGVGYTF.

The gene calls are TRBV29-1 and TRBJ2-3; 9 positions match TRBD2. This CDR3 comprises 14 residues. Germline lookup yields CDR1 SQVTM and CDR2 ANQGSEA. V was clipped by 1 base and J by 5 bases; unmatched bases: 4. CDR3: CSVEVSGGGDTQYF. The CDR3 DNA is TGCAGCGTTGAAGTTAGCGGGGGTGGAGATACGCAGTATTTT.